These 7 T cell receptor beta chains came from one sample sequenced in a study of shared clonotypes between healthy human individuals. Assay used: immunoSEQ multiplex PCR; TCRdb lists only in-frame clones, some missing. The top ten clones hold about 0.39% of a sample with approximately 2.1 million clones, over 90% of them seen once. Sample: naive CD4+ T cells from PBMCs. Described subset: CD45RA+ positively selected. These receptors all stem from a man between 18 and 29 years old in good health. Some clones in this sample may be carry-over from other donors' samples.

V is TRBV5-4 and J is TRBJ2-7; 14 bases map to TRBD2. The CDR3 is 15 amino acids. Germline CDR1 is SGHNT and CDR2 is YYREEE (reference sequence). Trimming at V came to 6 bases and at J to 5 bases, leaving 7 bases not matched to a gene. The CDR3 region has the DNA TGTGCCAGCACCCTGGGACTAGCGGGAGTAAACGAGCAGTACTTC. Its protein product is CASTLGLAGVNEQYF. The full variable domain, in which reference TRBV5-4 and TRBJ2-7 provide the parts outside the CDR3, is ETGVTQSPTHLIKTRGQQVTLRCSSQSGHNTVSWYQQALGQGPQFIFQYYREEENGRGNFPPRFSGLQFPNYSSELNVNALELDDSALYLCASTLGLAGVNEQYFGPGTRLTVT.

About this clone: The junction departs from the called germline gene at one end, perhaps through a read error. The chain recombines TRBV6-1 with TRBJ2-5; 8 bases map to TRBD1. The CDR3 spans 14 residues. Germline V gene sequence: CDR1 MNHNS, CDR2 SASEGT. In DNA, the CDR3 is TGCGCCAGCAGTCGGGACAGGCTACAAGAGACCCAGTACTTC. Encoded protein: CASSRDRLQETQYF.

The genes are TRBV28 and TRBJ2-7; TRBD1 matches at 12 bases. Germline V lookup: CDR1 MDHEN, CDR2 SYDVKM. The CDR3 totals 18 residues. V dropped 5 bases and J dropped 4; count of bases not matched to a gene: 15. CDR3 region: CASSPFLGDRGRLYEQYF. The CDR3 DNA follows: TGTGCCAGCAGTCCCTTTTTGGGGGACAGGGGGCGGTTGTACGAGCAGTACTTC.

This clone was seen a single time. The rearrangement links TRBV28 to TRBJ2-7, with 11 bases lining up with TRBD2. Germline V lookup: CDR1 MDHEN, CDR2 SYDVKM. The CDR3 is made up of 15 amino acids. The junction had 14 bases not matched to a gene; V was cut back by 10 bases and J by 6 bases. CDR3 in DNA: TGTGCCACCAGGGGTTATACTAGCGGGAGTTCCGAGCAGTACTTC. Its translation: CATRGYTSGSSEQYF.

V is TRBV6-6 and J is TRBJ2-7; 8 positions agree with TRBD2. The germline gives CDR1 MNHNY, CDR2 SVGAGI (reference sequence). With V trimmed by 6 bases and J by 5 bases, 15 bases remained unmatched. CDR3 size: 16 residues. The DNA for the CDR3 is TGTGCCAGCAGCCGGCAGTTAGCGGGGAGGGAAGACGAGCAGTACTTC. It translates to CASSRQLAGREDEQYF.

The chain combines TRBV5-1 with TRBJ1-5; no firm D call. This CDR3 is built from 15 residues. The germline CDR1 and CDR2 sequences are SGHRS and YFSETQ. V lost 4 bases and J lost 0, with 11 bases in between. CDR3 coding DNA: TGCGCCAGCAGCAAGGACTCTCCTAGCAATCAGCCCCAGCATTTT. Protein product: CASSKDSPSNQPQHF.

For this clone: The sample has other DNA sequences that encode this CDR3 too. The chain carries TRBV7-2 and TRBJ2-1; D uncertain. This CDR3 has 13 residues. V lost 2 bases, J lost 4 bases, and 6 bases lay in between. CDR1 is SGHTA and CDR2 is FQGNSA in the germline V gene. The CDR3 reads CASSLNRYNEQFF. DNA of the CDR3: TGTGCCAGCAGCTTAAACAGATACAATGAGCAGTTCTTC.